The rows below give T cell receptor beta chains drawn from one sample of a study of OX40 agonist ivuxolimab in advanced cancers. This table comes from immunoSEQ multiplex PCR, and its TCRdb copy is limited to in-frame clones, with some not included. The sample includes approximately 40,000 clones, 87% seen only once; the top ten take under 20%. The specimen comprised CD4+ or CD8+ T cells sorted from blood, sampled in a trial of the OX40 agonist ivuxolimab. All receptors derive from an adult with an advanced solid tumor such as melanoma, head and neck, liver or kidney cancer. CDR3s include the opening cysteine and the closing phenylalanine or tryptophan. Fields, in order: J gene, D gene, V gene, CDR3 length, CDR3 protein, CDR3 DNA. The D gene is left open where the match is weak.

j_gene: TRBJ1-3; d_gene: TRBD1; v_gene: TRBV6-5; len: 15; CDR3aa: CASRQGWASGNTIYF; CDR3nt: TGTGCCAGTAGACAGGGGTGGGCCTCTGGAAACACCATATATTTT
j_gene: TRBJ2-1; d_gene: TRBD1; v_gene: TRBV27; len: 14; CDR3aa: CASSTWTGNNEQFF; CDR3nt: TGTGCCAGCAGTACATGGACAGGCAACAATGAGCAGTTCTTC
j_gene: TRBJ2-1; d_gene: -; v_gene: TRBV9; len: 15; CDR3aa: CASSVVAAFEYEQFF; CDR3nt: TGTGCCAGCAGCGTAGTGGCGGCCTTCGAGTATGAGCAGTTCTTC
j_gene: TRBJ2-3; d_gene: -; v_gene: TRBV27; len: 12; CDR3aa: CASSLPPDTQYF; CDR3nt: TGTGCCAGCAGTTTACCCCCAGATACGCAGTATTTT
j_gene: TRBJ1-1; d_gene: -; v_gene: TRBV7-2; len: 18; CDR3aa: CASSVQGIGLKMNTEAFF; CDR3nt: TGTGCCAGCAGCGTACAGGGCATTGGGCTTAAAATGAACACTGAAGCTTTCTTT
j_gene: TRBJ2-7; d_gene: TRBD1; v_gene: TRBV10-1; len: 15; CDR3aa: CASSESRTGDYEQYF; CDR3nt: TGCGCCAGCAGTGAGTCCCGGACAGGGGACTACGAGCAGTACTTC
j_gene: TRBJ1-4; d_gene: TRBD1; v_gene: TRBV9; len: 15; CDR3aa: CASSVEGQVYEKLFF; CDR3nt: TGTGCCAGCAGCGTAGAGGGACAGGTCTATGAAAAACTGTTTTTT
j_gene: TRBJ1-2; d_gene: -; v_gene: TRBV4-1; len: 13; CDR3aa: CASSQRGMAGYTF; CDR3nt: TGCGCCAGCAGCCAGAGGGGAATGGCCGGCTACACCTTC
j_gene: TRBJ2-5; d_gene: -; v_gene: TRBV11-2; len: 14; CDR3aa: CASSLSVPGETQYF; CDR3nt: TGTGCCAGCAGCTTATCGGTTCCCGGGGAGACCCAGTACTTC
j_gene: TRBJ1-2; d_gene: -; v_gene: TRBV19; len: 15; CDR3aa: CASSIDLEEDYGYTF; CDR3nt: TGTGCCAGTAGTATAGATCTTGAGGAGGACTATGGCTACACCTTC
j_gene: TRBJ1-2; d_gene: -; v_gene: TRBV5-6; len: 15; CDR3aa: CASSLTGSFFYGYTF; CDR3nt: TGTGCCAGCAGCTTAACAGGGTCCTTTTTCTATGGCTACACCTTC
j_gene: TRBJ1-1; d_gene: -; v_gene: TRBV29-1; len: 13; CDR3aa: CSSAGGGNTEAFF; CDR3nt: TGCAGCTCAGCTGGGGGGGGGAACACTGAAGCTTTCTTT
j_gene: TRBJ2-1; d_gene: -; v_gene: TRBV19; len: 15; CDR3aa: CASSMGRSGRNEQFF; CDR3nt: TGTGCCAGTAGTATGGGGAGGTCAGGGAGGAATGAGCAGTTCTTC
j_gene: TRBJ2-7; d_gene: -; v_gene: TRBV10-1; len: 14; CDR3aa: CASSSTVSSPEQYF; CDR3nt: TGCGCCAGCAGTTCTACCGTCTCCTCCCCCGAGCAGTACTTC
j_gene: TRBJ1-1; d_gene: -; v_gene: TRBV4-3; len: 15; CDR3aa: CASSQGRGELTEAFF; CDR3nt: TGCGCCAGCAGCCAAGGAAGGGGGGAACTAACTGAAGCTTTCTTT
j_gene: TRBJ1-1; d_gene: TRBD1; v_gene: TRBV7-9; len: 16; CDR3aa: CASSFPGPGGYTEAFF; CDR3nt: TGTGCCAGCAGCTTCCCGGGGCCAGGGGGCTATACTGAAGCTTTCTTT
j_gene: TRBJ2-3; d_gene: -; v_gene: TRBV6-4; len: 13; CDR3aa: CASSEAGTDTQYF; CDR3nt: TGTGCCAGCAGTGAAGCGGGCACAGATACGCAGTATTTT
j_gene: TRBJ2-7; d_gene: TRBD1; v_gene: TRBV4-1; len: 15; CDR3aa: CASSQPDRGKDEQYF; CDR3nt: TGCGCCAGCAGCCAACCAGACAGGGGAAAGGACGAGCAGTACTTC
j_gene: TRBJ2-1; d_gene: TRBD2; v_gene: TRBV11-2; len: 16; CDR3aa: CASSLVRRGGGDEQFF; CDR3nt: TGTGCCAGCAGCTTAGTAAGGCGGGGGGGCGGAGATGAGCAGTTCTTC
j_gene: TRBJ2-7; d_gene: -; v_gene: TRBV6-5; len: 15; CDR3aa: CASSFGGGETYEQYF; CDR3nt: TGTGCCAGCAGCTTTGGTGGCGGGGAGACCTACGAGCAGTACTTC